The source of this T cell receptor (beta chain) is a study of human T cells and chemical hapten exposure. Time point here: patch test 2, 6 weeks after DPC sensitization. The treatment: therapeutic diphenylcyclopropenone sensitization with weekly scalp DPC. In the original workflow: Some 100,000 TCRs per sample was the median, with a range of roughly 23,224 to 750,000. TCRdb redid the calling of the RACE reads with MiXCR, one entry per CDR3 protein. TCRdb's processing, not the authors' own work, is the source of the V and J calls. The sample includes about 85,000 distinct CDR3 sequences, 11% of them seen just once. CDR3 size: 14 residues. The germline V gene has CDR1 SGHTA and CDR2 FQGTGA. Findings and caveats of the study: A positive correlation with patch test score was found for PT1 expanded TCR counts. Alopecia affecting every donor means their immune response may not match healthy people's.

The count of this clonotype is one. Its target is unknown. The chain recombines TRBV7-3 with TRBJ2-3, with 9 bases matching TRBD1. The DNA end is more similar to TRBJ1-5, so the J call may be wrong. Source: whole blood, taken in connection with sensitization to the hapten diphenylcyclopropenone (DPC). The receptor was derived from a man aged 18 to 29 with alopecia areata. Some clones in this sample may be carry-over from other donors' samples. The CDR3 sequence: CASSSGTGKGTQHF. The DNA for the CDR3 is TGTGCCAGCAGCTCCGGGACAGGGAAGGGTACGCAGCATTTT.